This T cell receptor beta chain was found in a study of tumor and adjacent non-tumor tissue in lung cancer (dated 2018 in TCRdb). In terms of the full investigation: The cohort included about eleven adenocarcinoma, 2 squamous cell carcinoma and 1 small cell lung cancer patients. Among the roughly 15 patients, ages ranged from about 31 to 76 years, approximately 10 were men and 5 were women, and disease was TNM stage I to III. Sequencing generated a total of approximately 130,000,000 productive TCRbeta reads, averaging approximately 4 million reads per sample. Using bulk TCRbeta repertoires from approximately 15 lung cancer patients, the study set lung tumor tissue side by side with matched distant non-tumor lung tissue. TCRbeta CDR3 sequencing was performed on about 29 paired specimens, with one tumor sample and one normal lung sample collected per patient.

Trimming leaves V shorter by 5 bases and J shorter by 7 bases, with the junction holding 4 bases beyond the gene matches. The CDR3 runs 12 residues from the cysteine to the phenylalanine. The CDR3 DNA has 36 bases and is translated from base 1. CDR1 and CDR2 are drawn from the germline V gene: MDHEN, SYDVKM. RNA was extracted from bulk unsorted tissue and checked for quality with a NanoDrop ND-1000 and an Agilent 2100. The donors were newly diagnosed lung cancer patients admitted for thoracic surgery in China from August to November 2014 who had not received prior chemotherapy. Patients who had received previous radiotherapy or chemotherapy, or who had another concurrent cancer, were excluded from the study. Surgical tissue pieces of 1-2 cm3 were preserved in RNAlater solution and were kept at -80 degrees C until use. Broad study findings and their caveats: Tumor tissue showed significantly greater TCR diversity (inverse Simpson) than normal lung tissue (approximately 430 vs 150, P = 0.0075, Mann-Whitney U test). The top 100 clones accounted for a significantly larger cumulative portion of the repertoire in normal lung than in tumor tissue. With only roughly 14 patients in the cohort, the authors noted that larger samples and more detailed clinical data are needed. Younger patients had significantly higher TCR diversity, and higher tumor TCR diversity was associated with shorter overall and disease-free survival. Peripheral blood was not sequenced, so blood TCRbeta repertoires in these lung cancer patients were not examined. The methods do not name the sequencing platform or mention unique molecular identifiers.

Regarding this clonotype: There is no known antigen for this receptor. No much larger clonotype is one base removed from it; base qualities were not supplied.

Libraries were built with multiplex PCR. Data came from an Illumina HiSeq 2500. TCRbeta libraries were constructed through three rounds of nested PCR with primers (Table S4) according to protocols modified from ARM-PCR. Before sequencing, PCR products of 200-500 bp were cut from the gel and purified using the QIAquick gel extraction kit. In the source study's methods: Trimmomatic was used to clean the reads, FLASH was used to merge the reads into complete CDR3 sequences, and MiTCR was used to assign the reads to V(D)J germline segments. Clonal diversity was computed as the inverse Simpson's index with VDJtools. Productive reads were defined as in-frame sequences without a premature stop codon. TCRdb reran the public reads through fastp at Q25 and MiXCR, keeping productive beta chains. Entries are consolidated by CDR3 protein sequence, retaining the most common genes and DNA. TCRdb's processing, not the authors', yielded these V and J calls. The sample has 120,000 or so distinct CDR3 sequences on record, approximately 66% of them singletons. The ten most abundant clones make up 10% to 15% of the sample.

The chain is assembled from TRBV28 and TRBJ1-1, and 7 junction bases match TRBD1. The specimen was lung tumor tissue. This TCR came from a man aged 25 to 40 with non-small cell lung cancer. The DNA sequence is TGTGCCAGCAGTATCCGACAGGGTGAAGCTTTCTTT. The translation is CASSIRQGEAFF. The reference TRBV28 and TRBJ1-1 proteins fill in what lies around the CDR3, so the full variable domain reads DVKVTQSSRYLVKRTGEKVFLECVQDMDHENMFWYRQDPGLGLRLIYFSYDVKMKEKGDIPEGYSVSREKKERFSLILESASTNQTSMYLCASSIRQGEAFFGQGTRLTVV.